This T cell receptor beta chain was retrieved from a study of T cell clonotyping in hematopoietic cell transplantation. Overall study findings and caveats: Graft donor and pretransplant recipient Inverse Simpson Index values predicted broader posttransplant TCR diversity. Pathologically expanded recipient clonotypes increased progressively from day 30 to day 180 as diversity fell.

This CDR3 has 13 residues. Germline CDR1 SQVTM, CDR2 ANQGSEA. The ends were cut back, 2 bases at V and 1 base at J, with 8 bases in the middle. A word on this clone: Its antigen remains unidentified.

Repertoires were generated with immunoSEQ multiplex PCR, while TCRdb's copy carries only in-frame clones and drops some. The table has 7,000 or so clones, 89% seen once. The source of this sequence is a female patient in her forties or fifties who had an allogeneic stem cell transplant from an unrelated donor, so the T cells may come from the graft donor. Some clones in this sample may be carry-over from other donors' samples. This sequence joins TRBV29-1 and TRBJ1-2; maybe TRBD1 (5 bases). The sequenced sample was PBMCs, obtained 30 days after allogeneic stem cell transplant. CDR3 loop: CSVETGDNYGYTF. Here the CDR3 DNA reads TGCAGCGTTGAAACGGGGGATAACTATGGCTACACCTTC.